These 14 T cell receptor beta chains were all obtained from the same sample, sequenced in a study of technical replicates of blood from a few donors. Measured with immunoSEQ multiplex PCR; TCRdb has only the in-frame clones, and not every one. Seen here are under 90,000 clones, 80% to 95% observed once, and the top ten hold over 0.2%. Sample: T cells isolated from PBMCs. The origin of the receptors is a human donor in good health.

J is TRBJ2-2 and V is TRBV13; 11 bases line up with TRBD1. The trim removed 0 bases at V and 8 bases at J, leaving 5 bases unmatched. This CDR3 has 16 residues. In germline, CDR1 is PRHDT, CDR2 FYEKMQ (reference sequence). The CDR3: CASSLGGQGASGELFF. CDR3 sequence (DNA): TGTGCCAGCAGCTTAGGAGGACAGGGGGCGTCTGGGGAGCTGTTTTTT.

In DNA, the CDR3 is TGTGCCAGTAGGGGACAGGCTCCTAATGAGCAGTTCTTC. Translating it yields CASRGQAPNEQFF. V usage is TRBV2 and J usage is TRBJ2-1; 8 nucleotides align to TRBD1. This CDR3 is built from 13 residues. The ends lost 9 bases at V and 7 bases at J; junction bases unmatched: 8. Germline lookup yields CDR1 SNHLY and CDR2 FYNNEI.

V and J are TRBV29-1 and TRBJ2-1; perhaps TRBD1 as D (5 bases). CDR1 and CDR2 from the germline V gene are SQVTM and ANQGSEA. This CDR3 is 12 amino acids long. With 7 bases removed from V and 7 bases from J, the gap between germline ends came to 14 bases. The CDR3 here is CSGRQGGNEQFF. DNA of the CDR3: TGCAGCGGACGGCAGGGTGGGAATGAGCAGTTCTTC.

The rearrangement joins TRBV15 to TRBJ2-3, with 8 bases lining up with TRBD1. CDR1 and CDR2 from the germline V gene are LNHNV and YYDKDF (reference sequence). V trimming: 0 bases; J trimming: 2 bases; junction bases outside the gene matches: 4. This CDR3 is 16 amino acids long. CDR3: CATSREPTGATDTQYF. Written as DNA, the CDR3 is TGTGCCACCAGCAGAGAACCGACAGGGGCCACAGATACGCAGTATTTT. Supplemented by reference TRBV15 and TRBJ2-3, the full variable domain reads DAMVIQNPRYQVTQFGKPVTLSCSQTLNHNVMYWYQQKSSQAPKLLFHYYDKDFNNEADTPDNFQSRRPNTSFCFLDIRSPGLGDTAMYLCATSREPTGATDTQYFGPGTRLTVL.

The J gene is TRBJ1-1, the V gene TRBV9; no definite D call. Trimming left V 0 bases short and J 7 bases short, with 16 bases between. The CDR3 loop spans 15 amino acids. Germline CDR1 and CDR2: SGDLS and YYNGEE. This CDR3 reads CASSVGGTGTSEAFF. The CDR3, as DNA: TGTGCCAGCAGCGTAGGAGGTACGGGTACGAGTGAAGCTTTCTTT.

The chain uses TRBV4-1 and TRBJ2-1, with D perhaps given as TRBD1 or TRBD2 (6 bases each). CDR1 is MGHRA and CDR2 is YSYEKL in the germline V gene. V dropped 5 bases and J dropped 5 bases, with 13 bases sitting between them. There are 14 residues in the CDR3. The CDR3: CASSKGGQNNEQFF. As DNA, the CDR3 is TGCGCCAGCAGCAAAGGGGGGCAGAACAATGAGCAGTTCTTC.

The V gene is TRBV6-4, the J gene TRBJ2-1; 11 bases match TRBD1. CDR3 size: 15 residues. With V trimmed by 8 bases and J by 6 bases, 9 bases remained unmatched. From germline, CDR1 is MRHNA and CDR2 SNTAGT. CDR3 region: CASAREGTGGNEQFF. CDR3 DNA sequence: TGTGCCAGCGCTAGGGAGGGGACAGGGGGCAATGAGCAGTTCTTC.

The chain is built from TRBV19 and TRBJ1-1; D gene unclear. V lost 3 bases and J 10 bases, leaving 9 bases between the germline ends. The CDR3 is 11 amino acids. In germline, CDR1 is LNHDA, CDR2 SQIVND (reference sequence). CDR3 bases: TGTGCCAGTAGTATGGAGACGGGAGCTTTCTTT. It is translated as CASSMETGAFF.

The V call is TRBV14, the J call TRBJ2-1; D is uncertain. The CDR3 runs to 15 residues. The V end lost 3 bases, the J end lost 5 bases, and 14 bases lay between the germline ends. Per germline, CDR1 SGHDN and CDR2 FVKESK. CDR3 loop: CASSQRGWYDNEQFF. In DNA, the CDR3 is TGTGCCAGCAGCCAGAGAGGCTGGTACGACAATGAGCAGTTCTTC.

The rearrangement joins TRBV14 to TRBJ1-2; 10 nucleotides match TRBD1. The trim removed 1 base at V and 4 bases at J, leaving 18 bases unmatched. The CDR3 sequence is 20 residues long. Germline V CDR1 and CDR2: SGHDN, FVKESK. CDR3 DNA sequence: TGTGCCAGCAGCCAAGGCTGGTGGGAGGCCGGGACAGGGGCCCCCTATGGCTACACCTTC. As protein: CASSQGWWEAGTGAPYGYTF.

In DNA form, the CDR3 reads TGTGCCAGTAGTAGCGGGTTGAGCTCCTACGAGCAGTACTTC. Its protein is CASSSGLSSYEQYF. V and J are TRBV19 and TRBJ2-7, with a tentative D call TRBD2 (5 bases). Trimming shortened V by 4 bases and J by 0 bases, and 10 bases separated the two germline ends. There are 14 residues in the CDR3. Germline CDR1 is LNHDA and CDR2 is SQIVND (reference sequence).

The J gene is TRBJ2-7, the V gene TRBV6-5; 8 nucleotides agree with TRBD1. In germline, CDR1 is MNHEY, CDR2 SVGAGI. This CDR3 contains 14 residues. Trimming took 2 bases from V and 2 from J; bases not matched to a gene: 2. The CDR3 DNA follows: TGTGCCAGCAGTTACCAGGGGGCTACCTACGAGCAGTACTTC. This codes for CASSYQGATYEQYF.

The gene calls are TRBV14 and TRBJ2-1; 8 bases map to TRBD2. The germline gives CDR1 SGHDN, CDR2 FVKESK. V shed 1 base and J 4 bases; nucleotides not matched to a gene: 6. The CDR3 sequence is 16 residues long. The CDR3 nucleotides read TGTGCCAGCAGCCAAGTTTTAGCGGGGCCTTACAATGAGCAGTTCTTC. This codes for CASSQVLAGPYNEQFF.

The J gene is TRBJ1-5, the V gene TRBV6-1; the match to TRBD1 covers 7 bases. Germline values: CDR1 MNHNS, CDR2 SASEGT. This CDR3 is built from 15 residues. V lost 6 bases and J lost 6; bases outside the gene matches: 11. CDR3 in amino acids: CASSAGGGGVQPQHF. Written as DNA, the CDR3 is TGTGCCAGCAGCGCAGGGGGTGGCGGGGTTCAGCCCCAGCATTTT.